This is a list of T cell receptor beta chains from one sample in a study of siplizumab effects on memory and regulatory T cells. This table comes from immunoSEQ multiplex PCR, and its TCRdb copy is limited to in-frame clones, with some not included. The sample records about 13,000 clones, roughly 40% being singletons. What these receptors recognize is not known. Sequencing was carried out using CFSE-low (dividing) CD8+ T cells sorted from an allogeneic mixed lymphocyte reaction. The receptors stem from a human donor in good health; the cells came from an allogeneic mixed lymphocyte reaction. CDR3s include the opening cysteine and the closing phenylalanine or tryptophan.

V: TRBV6-6; J: TRBJ2-7; CDR3: CASSPRDSYSYEQYF
V: TRBV5-4; J: TRBJ2-5; CDR3: CASSTAETQYF
V: TRBV27; J: TRBJ1-2; CDR3: CASSPLGAHNYGYTF
V: TRBV27; J: TRBJ2-1; CDR3: CASSPSPAGMYNEQFF
V: TRBV27; J: TRBJ2-5; CDR3: CASSFVTSGRETQYF
V: TRBV7-8; J: TRBJ2-3; CDR3: CASSLAGHSTDTQYF
V: TRBV7-6; J: TRBJ2-7; CDR3: CASSLVVYGREYEQYF
V: TRBV18; J: TRBJ1-3; CDR3: CASSRPGTLGNNGNTIYF
V: TRBV30; J: TRBJ2-3; CDR3: CAWSVSLAGDTDTQYF
V: TRBV14; J: TRBJ2-3; CDR3: CASSQVGREYADTQYF
V: TRBV6-5; J: TRBJ2-1; CDR3: CASSPPTRSEQFF
V: TRBV4-1; J: TRBJ2-7; CDR3: CASSQVTTGWEQYF
V: TRBV4-1; J: TRBJ2-7; CDR3: CASSQDDGGSYEQYF
V: TRBV5-6; J: TRBJ2-7; CDR3: CASSLEERGWTHEQYF
V: TRBV5-6; J: TRBJ2-7; CDR3: CASSETGGGGFHEQYF
V: TRBV7-9; J: TRBJ2-3; CDR3: CASSLGASWDTQYF
V: TRBV13; J: TRBJ2-3; CDR3: CASSSSGGGTDTQYF
V: TRBV10-2; J: TRBJ2-1; CDR3: CASSEALQYNEQFF
V: TRBV10-2; J: TRBJ2-1; CDR3: CASSLAGVANEQFF
V: TRBV11-2; J: TRBJ2-1; CDR3: CASSLGGDPYNEQFF